These T cell receptor beta chains were read from a single sample in a study of early T cells in non-severe SARS-CoV-2 infection. TCRdb re-derived calls from the 5' RACE reads in MiXCR, one entry per CDR3 protein. The sample shows roughly 38,000 distinct CDR3 sequences, 4.5% to 7.5% of them seen only once. Material for sequencing was whole blood. All receptors derive from an adult who was a healthcare worker with PCR-confirmed SARS-CoV-2 infection or an uninfected control (not recorded which). CDR3s include the opening cysteine and the closing phenylalanine or tryptophan. The order of the fields is V gene, clone size, CDR3 length, J gene, D gene, CDR3 protein, CDR3 DNA. A D gene is named only where the DNA matches it firmly. The size of a clone is reported for some rows only, either as once, few or many, or as a class for expanded clones.

TRBV7-8	few	13	TRBJ1-6	NA	CASSSDRGPPLHF	TGTGCCAGCAGCTCCGACCGGGGTCCACCCCTCCACTTT
TRBV2	many	13	TRBJ2-7	NA	CASSAGSSYEQYF	TGTGCCAGCAGTGCCGGCTCGTCCTACGAGCAGTACTTC
TRBV30	many	14	TRBJ1-1	TRBD1	CAWRGQGTNTEAFF	TGTGCCTGGAGGGGACAGGGAACGAACACTGAAGCTTTCTTT
TRBV5-1	many	11	TRBJ1-1	NA	CASSLSDEAFF	TGCGCCAGCAGCTTGTCAGATGAAGCTTTCTTT
TRBV11-2	NA	14	TRBJ2-5	NA	CASSPPGQQETQYF	TGTGCCAGCAGTCCCCCCGGGCAGCAAGAGACCCAGTACTTC
TRBV9	few	17	TRBJ2-1	NA	CASSVASWGVSYNEQFF	TGTGCCAGCAGCGTAGCGTCCTGGGGCGTATCCTACAATGAGCAGTTCTTC
TRBV7-9	many	11	TRBJ1-1	NA	CASSFLRGAFF	TGTGCCAGCAGCTTCCTGAGGGGCGCTTTCTTT
TRBV20-1	many	12	TRBJ2-7	NA	CSASRGTIEQYF	TGCAGTGCTTCCCGCGGGACGATCGAGCAGTACTTC
TRBV4-3	many	15	TRBJ2-1	TRBD1	CASSSPGQGYNEQFF	TGCGCCAGCAGCTCCCCGGGACAGGGTTACAATGAGCAGTTCTTC
TRBV6-5	many	12	TRBJ1-1	NA	CASSYSESEAFF	TGTGCCAGCAGTTACTCGGAGTCTGAAGCTTTCTTT
TRBV29-1	NA	12	TRBJ1-1	NA	CSVDRGSTEAFF	TGCAGCGTTGACAGGGGTTCCACTGAAGCTTTCTTT
TRBV6-5	many	15	TRBJ1-6	NA	CASSTPRGHNSPLHF	TGTGCCAGCAGCACCCCCAGAGGACATAATTCACCCCTCCACTTT
TRBV11-1	few	12	TRBJ2-1	NA	CASSLERDEQFF	TGTGCCAGCAGCTTAGAAAGGGATGAGCAGTTCTTC
TRBV6-1	many	12	TRBJ2-1	NA	CASSGSLREQFF	TGTGCCAGCAGTGGAAGCCTTCGTGAGCAGTTCTTC
TRBV12-3/TRBV12-4	many	15	TRBJ1-5	NA	CASSLGQGIYQPQHF	TGTGCCAGCAGTTTGGGCCAAGGGATCTATCAGCCCCAGCATTTT
TRBV5-6	many	12	TRBJ2-7	NA	CASSSQGREQYF	TGTGCCAGCAGCTCTCAGGGTCGCGAGCAGTACTTC
TRBV21-1	many	17	TRBJ2-5	NA	CASSQTVASGREETQYF	TGTGCCAGCAGCCAGACTGTGGCTAGCGGGAGGGAAGAGACCCAGTACTTC
TRBV7-6	many	16	TRBJ1-2	TRBD1	CASSPQAGTVGYGYTF	TGTGCCAGCAGCCCCCAAGCCGGGACAGTCGGATATGGCTACACCTTC
TRBV4-2	many	14	TRBJ1-3	NA	CASSQQTDGNTIYF	TGTGCCAGCAGCCAACAGACGGACGGAAACACCATATATTTT
TRBV3-1	many	14	TRBJ1-2	NA	CASSQETGYNGYTF	TGTGCCAGCAGCCAAGAAACAGGGTACAATGGCTACACCTTC
TRBV5-1	few	16	TRBJ2-3	NA	CASTRGTFASTDTQYF	TGCGCCAGCACTAGGGGGACGTTCGCTAGCACAGATACGCAGTATTTT
TRBV12-3/TRBV12-4	few	11	TRBJ2-4	NA	CASSIQNIQYF	TGTGCCAGCAGTATCCAAAACATTCAGTACTTC
TRBV7-2	many	14	TRBJ1-5	NA	CASSHGRGNQPQHF	TGTGCCAGCAGCCATGGAAGGGGGAATCAGCCCCAGCATTTT
TRBV15	NA	13	TRBJ2-3	NA	CATSRDRTDTQYF	TGTGCCACCAGCAGAGATCGAACAGATACGCAGTATTTT
TRBV3-1	few	14	TRBJ1-1	TRBD1	CASSRYRGVTEAFF	TGTGCCAGCAGCCGTTACAGGGGAGTCACTGAAGCTTTCTTT
TRBV6-1	many	16	TRBJ2-3	TRBD2	CASTVAGGISTDTQYF	TGTGCCAGCACCGTAGCGGGGGGGATCAGCACAGATACGCAGTATTTT
TRBV2	many	11	TRBJ1-1	NA	CASSADGEAFF	TGTGCCAGCAGTGCAGACGGGGAAGCTTTCTTT
TRBV6-5	NA	17	TRBJ2-2	TRBD1	CASSYFATGGSTGELFF	TGTGCCAGCAGTTACTTCGCGACAGGGGGATCCACCGGGGAGCTGTTTTTT
TRBV5-1	NA	15	TRBJ2-7	TRBD1	CASSFRTGAVDEQYF	TGCGCCAGCAGCTTCAGGACAGGGGCAGTCGACGAGCAGTACTTC
TRBV7-6	NA	18	TRBJ2-2	TRBD1	CVSEGPKNGTANTGELFF	TGTGTCAGCGAGGGACCAAAGAACGGGACAGCGAACACCGGGGAGCTGTTTTTT
TRBV9	many	15	TRBJ2-3	NA	CASSVGTASTDTQYF	TGTGCCAGCAGCGTAGGAACAGCCTCCACAGATACGCAGTATTTT
TRBV27	many	14	TRBJ2-1	NA	CASSWRSFYNEQFF	TGTGCCAGCAGCTGGAGGAGCTTCTACAATGAGCAGTTCTTC
TRBV27	NA	13	TRBJ2-7	NA	CASSRNQGREQYF	TGTGCCAGCAGCAGGAACCAGGGGCGGGAGCAGTACTTC
TRBV4-2	many	14	TRBJ1-2	TRBD1	CASSQENRGHGYTF	TGTGCCAGCAGCCAAGAAAACAGGGGGCATGGCTACACCTTC
TRBV6-4	many	16	TRBJ2-1	NA	CASSERPGDPYNEQFF	TGTGCCAGCAGTGAACGTCCAGGAGACCCCTACAATGAGCAGTTCTTC
TRBV10-2	many	14	TRBJ1-5	NA	CASTQTYSNQPQHF	TGCGCCAGCACCCAGACCTATAGCAATCAGCCCCAGCATTTT
TRBV30	NA	14	TRBJ1-3	TRBD1	CAWSRTGEGNTIYF	TGTGCCTGGTCCAGGACAGGCGAAGGAAACACCATATATTTT
TRBV5-1	many	16	TRBJ2-1	NA	CASSSHRGMRLNEQFF	TGCGCCAGCAGCAGCCACAGAGGAATGCGTCTCAATGAGCAGTTCTTC